This T cell receptor (beta chain) is drawn from a study of control samples from healthy donors and cancer patients. Data came from immunoSEQ multiplex PCR; TCRdb stores just in-frame clones and leaves some out. The sample holds some 37,000 clones, 80% to 95% seen once. The clonotype was recovered from a woman aged 50 to 65 in good health. The material sequenced was blood.

Here the CDR3 DNA reads TGTGCCAGCAGCTTAGCCGCGCAGGGGATCACTGAAGCTTTCTTT. The encoded protein is CASSLAAQGITEAFF. V and J are TRBV7-2 and TRBJ1-1; TRBD1 might be the D (6 bases). From germline, CDR1 is SGHTA and CDR2 FQGNSA. The CDR3 is 15 residues long. Trimming pared 0 bases from V and 4 bases from J, leaving 12 bases between.